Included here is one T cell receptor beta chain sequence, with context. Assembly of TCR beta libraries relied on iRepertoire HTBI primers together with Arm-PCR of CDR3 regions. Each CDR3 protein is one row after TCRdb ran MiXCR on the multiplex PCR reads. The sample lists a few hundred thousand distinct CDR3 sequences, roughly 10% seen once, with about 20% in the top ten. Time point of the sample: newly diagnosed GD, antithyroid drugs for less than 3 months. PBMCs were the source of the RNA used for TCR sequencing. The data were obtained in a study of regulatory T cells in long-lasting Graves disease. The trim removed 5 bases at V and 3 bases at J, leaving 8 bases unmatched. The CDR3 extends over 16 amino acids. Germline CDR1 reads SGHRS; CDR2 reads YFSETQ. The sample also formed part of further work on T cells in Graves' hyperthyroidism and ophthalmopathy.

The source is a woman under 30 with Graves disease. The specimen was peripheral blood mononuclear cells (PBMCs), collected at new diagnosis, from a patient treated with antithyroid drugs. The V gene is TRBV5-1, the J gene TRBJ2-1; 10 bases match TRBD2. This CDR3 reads CASSSSGRADYNEQFF. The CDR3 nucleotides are TGCGCCAGCAGTTCAAGCGGGAGGGCCGACTACAATGAGCAGTTCTTC.